The 15 T cell receptor beta chains listed next were all sequenced from one sample in a study of vaccination and CD4 T cells after COVID-19. As to treatment: roughly nine-day PBMC culture with coronavirus spike peptide pools or control peptides (ViraFEST assay). Gathered ahead of the COVID-19 pandemic (2011-2018) were the CD4+ T cells of the unexposed donor. Cultured CD4+ T-cell DNA underwent Oncomine TCR Beta short-read sequencing. TCRdb reprocessed the PCR reads with MiXCR, giving one entry per CDR3 protein. Among about 7,000 distinct CDR3 sequences listed, roughly 34% were seen once. These TCRs' antigens remain unknown. Material for sequencing was CD4+ T cells from blood, cultured in vitro. These receptors originate from a human donor in good health.

This clonotype was counted once. The V call is TRBV5-6, the J call TRBJ1-2; D not resolved. This CDR3 has 11 amino acids. The V and J ends lost 4 bases and 7 bases respectively, with 8 bases between them. Germline CDR1 and CDR2: SGHDT and YYEEEE. CDR3 sequence reads: CASSRRAGYTF. The CDR3 coding sequence is TGTGCCAGCAGCCGAAGGGCTGGCTACACCTTC. Looking up the rest from reference TRBV5-6 and TRBJ1-2 gives the full variable domain: DAGVTQSPTHLIKTRGQQVTLRCSPKSGHDTVSWYQQALGQGPQFIFQYYEEEERQRGNFPDRFSGHQFPNYSSELNVNALLLGDSALYLCASSRRAGYTFGSGTRLTVV.

The chain recombines TRBV5-1 with TRBJ1-2; D might be TRBD1 (6 bases). Trimming shortened V by 0 bases and J by 8 bases, and 8 bases separated the two germline ends. The germline V gene encodes CDR1 SGHRS and CDR2 YFSETQ. CDR3 length equals 12 residues. CDR3 region: CASSLDRAGYTF. The CDR3 DNA is TGCGCCAGCAGCTTGGACAGGGCCGGCTACACCTTC.

This chain connects TRBV7-9 to TRBJ1-6; D remains ambiguous. Germline V lookup: CDR1 SEHNR, CDR2 FQNEAQ (reference sequence). The ends were cut back, 5 bases at V and 11 bases at J, with 13 bases in the middle. The CDR3 extends over 13 amino acids. CDR3 region: CASSPSVAPPLHF. The DNA for the CDR3 is TGTGCCAGCAGCCCCTCGGTCGCCCCACCCCTCCACTTT.

This chain joins TRBV7-3 and TRBJ1-1; D is possibly TRBD1 (5 bases). Germline CDR1 reads SGHTA; CDR2 reads FQGTGA. The germline V and J ends were trimmed by 5 bases and 4 bases, with 11 bases remaining between them. This CDR3 is built from 13 residues. CDR3 loop: CASSLRQGTEAFF. In DNA form, the CDR3 reads TGTGCCAGCAGCCTCCGGCAGGGCACTGAAGCTTTCTTT.

This clonotype was seen only a few times. The CDR3 sequence is CANRGGLDQPQHF. CDR3 bases: TGTGCCAACCGGGGAGGCTTGGACCAGCCCCAGCATTTT. V gene TRBV2 combines with J gene TRBJ1-5; D unclear. CDR3 length equals 13 residues. Trimming removed 10 bases from V and 7 bases from J, with 17 bases in between. CDR1 and CDR2 from the germline V gene are SNHLY and FYNNEI.

In DNA form, the CDR3 reads TGTGCCAGCAGAGGGGGTGAGATGAACACTGAAGCTTTCTTT. The encoded protein is CASRGGEMNTEAFF. The genes are TRBV6-1 and TRBJ1-1, with D possibly matching TRBD1 (6 bases). The germline V and J ends were trimmed by 6 bases and 0 bases, with 11 bases remaining between them. This CDR3 region has 14 residues. CDR1 MNHNS and CDR2 SASEGT come from the germline V gene.

This clonotype was detected only a few times. The chain joins TRBV19 to TRBJ1-3; D gene unclear. The CDR3 length is 14 residues. Trimming left V 5 bases short and J 4 bases short, with 12 bases between. Germline V lookup: CDR1 LNHDA, CDR2 SQIVND (reference sequence). CDR3 DNA sequence: TGTGCCAGTAGTTCGGCGTTGATGGGAAACACCATATATTTT. Its translation: CASSSALMGNTIYF.

The chain combines TRBV6-1 with TRBJ2-2; no definite D call. The CDR3 loop spans 15 amino acids. CDR1 and CDR2 from the germline V gene are MNHNS and SASEGT. Deletions cut 3 bases from V and 5 bases from J, with 13 bases between. CDR3 nucleotides: TGTGCCAGCAGTGATATTAGGGTTCGAACCGGGGAGCTGTTTTTT. It specifies CASSDIRVRTGELFF.

There are a few counts of this clonotype. The chain employs TRBV7-8 and TRBJ1-2; D is unresolved. This CDR3 is 14 amino acids long. The V gene's germline CDR1 is SGHVS and CDR2 FQNEAQ. Trimming left V 4 bases short and J 6 bases short, with 15 bases between. The CDR3 nucleotides read TGTGCCAGCAGCTCCCCGGGAGGGTCCCATGGCTACACCTTC. It is translated as CASSSPGGSHGYTF.

The V gene is TRBV10-3, the J gene TRBJ2-1; D not resolved. This CDR3 region has 14 residues. Trimming shortened V by 3 bases and J by 4 bases, and 10 bases separated the two germline ends. Looked up from germline, CDR1 is ENHRY and CDR2 is SYGVKD. The CDR3 DNA reads TGTGCCATCAGTGAAGGACCTCCTTACAATGAGCAGTTCTTC. Protein sequence: CAISEGPPYNEQFF.

This clonotype was detected only a few times. The chain couples TRBV29-1 to TRBJ1-5; the D gene is possibly TRBD1 (6 bases). The germline V gene encodes CDR1 SQVTM and CDR2 ANQGSEA. This CDR3 spans 13 amino acids. V lost 5 bases and J 2 bases, leaving 10 bases between the germline ends. For the CDR3, the DNA is TGCAGCGTTATGGGGGGCGGCAATCAGCCCCAGCATTTT. Protein sequence: CSVMGGGNQPQHF.

This clonotype is judged medium-sized. V is TRBV5-1 and J is TRBJ2-5; D is uncertain. The CDR3 runs 13 residues. Germline CDR1 SGHRS, CDR2 YFSETQ. Trimming cost V 1 base and J 5 bases, with 9 bases left between them. The DNA of the CDR3 is TGCGCCAGCAGCTTGACCAGACGGGAGACCCAGTACTTC. Amino acids: CASSLTRRETQYF.

In this sample, this clonotype is medium-sized. The rearrangement uses TRBV6-1 and TRBJ1-6; 7 bases align to TRBD1. Germline loops: CDR1 MNHNS, CDR2 SASEGT. The CDR3 covers 14 residues. J lost 5 bases, V lost 5 bases, and 3 bases had no gene match. CDR3 sequence (DNA): TGTGCCAGCAGTCAGGGGGTAGATAATTCACCCCTCCACTTT. Its translation: CASSQGVDNSPLHF.

This clonotype was picked up one time. V and J are TRBV6-2 or TRBV6-3 and TRBJ1-4; tentatively, D is TRBD1 (5 bases). The CDR3 is 13 residues long. Per the germline V gene, CDR1 is MNHEY and CDR2 is SVGEGT. V was trimmed by 7 bases and J by 7 bases, leaving 13 bases between them. The CDR3 DNA reads as TGTGCCAGCAACGACAGAGGTGTTGAAAAACTGTTTTTT. Translating gives CASNDRGVEKLFF.

This chain connects TRBV5-4 to TRBJ2-5, with 10 nucleotides matching TRBD2. The CDR3 spans 15 residues. Trimming took 3 bases from V and 5 from J; bases not matched to a gene: 7. The V gene's germline CDR1 is SGHNT and CDR2 YYREEE (reference sequence). DNA of the CDR3: TGTGCCAGCAGCTGGATGGAGCGGGGGGGTGAGACCCAGTACTTC. This codes for CASSWMERGGETQYF.